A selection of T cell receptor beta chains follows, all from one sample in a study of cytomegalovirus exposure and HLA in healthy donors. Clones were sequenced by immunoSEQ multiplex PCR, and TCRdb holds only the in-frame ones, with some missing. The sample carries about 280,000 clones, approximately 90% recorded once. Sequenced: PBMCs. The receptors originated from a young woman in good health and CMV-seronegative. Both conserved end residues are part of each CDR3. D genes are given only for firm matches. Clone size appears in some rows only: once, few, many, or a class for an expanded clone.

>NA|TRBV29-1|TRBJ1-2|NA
TGCAGCGTTGAAGATGCCCCGACACCCCCGTGGGGCTACACCTTC
CSVEDAPTPPWGYTF
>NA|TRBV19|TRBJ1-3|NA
TGTGCCAGTAGTATAGGGAGCGCACCACTCTCTGGAAACACCATATATTTT
CASSIGSAPLSGNTIYF
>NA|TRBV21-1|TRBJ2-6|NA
TGTGCCAGCAGCAAAAGGGGGACATTTTTCTCTGGGGCCAACGTCCTGACTTTC
CASSKRGTFFSGANVLTF
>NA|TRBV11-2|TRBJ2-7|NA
TGTGCCAGCAGCTCCTTTCGGAGGGCCGACGAGCAGTACTTC
CASSSFRRADEQYF
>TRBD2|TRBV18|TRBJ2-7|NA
TGTGCCAGCTCACTGGGGGGGATCTCCTACGAGCAGTACTTC
CASSLGGISYEQYF
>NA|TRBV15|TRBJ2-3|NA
TGTGCCACCAGCAGAGATAACATTTTCACAGATACGCAGTATTTT
CATSRDNIFTDTQYF
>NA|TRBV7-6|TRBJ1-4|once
TGTGCCAGCACCGCAGTTTATAATGAAAAACTGTTTTTT
CASTAVYNEKLFF
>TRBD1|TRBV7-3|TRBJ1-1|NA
TGTGCCAGCAGCGTAGTGGGACAGGCTGAGGCTTTCTTT
CASSVVGQAEAFF
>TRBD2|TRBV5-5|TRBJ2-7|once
TGTGCCAGCAGTTCCCGGCCAGCGGGGGCCTACGAGCAGTACTTC
CASSSRPAGAYEQYF
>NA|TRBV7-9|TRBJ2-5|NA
TGTGCCAGCAGCTCGGAAGAGACCCAGTACTTC
CASSSEETQYF
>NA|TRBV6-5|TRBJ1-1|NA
TGTGCCAGCAGTTACTCGTTTGAGATGAAAGCTTTCTTT
CASSYSFEMKAFF
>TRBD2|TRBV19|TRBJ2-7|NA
TGTGCCAGTAGTATAGGGAGCGGGGGCCACTACGAGCAGTACTTC
CASSIGSGGHYEQYF
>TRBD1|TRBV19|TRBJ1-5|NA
TGTGCCAGTAGTGACAGGGATGAAGATCAGCCCCAGCATTTT
CASSDRDEDQPQHF
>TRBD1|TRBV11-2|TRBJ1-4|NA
TGTGCCAGCAGCTTTGCAGGACAGGGTAATGAAAAACTGTTTTTT
CASSFAGQGNEKLFF
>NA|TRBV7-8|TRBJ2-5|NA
TGTGCCAGCAGCCCCGGGACTGGGGAGACCCAGTACTTC
CASSPGTGETQYF
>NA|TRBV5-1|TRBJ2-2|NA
TGCGCCAGCAGCTTGGTGCAGGGTTGGACCGGGGAGCTGTTTTTT
CASSLVQGWTGELFF
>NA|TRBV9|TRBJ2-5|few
TGTGCCAGCAGTTCACGGGGGTGGGAGACCCAGTACTTC
CASSSRGWETQYF
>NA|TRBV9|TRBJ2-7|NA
TGTGCCAGCAGCGAGGGGGAAGGGTTTGGCTACGAGCAGTACTTC
CASSEGEGFGYEQYF
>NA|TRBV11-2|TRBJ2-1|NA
TGTGCCAGCAGCTTAGGTCACGCGGAAGGTGAGCAGTTCTTC
CASSLGHAEGEQFF
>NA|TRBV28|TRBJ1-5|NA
TGTGCCAGCAGTCCTCCTCAGGGCTCCAGCCAGCCCCAGCATTTT
CASSPPQGSSQPQHF
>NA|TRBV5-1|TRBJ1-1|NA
TGCGCCAGCAGCTCCCTCGGGGGGAAGGCTGAAGCTTTCTTT
CASSSLGGKAEAFF
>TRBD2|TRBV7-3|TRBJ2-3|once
TGTGCCAGCAGCGCAGCGGGGGGGCGGCTAGATACGCAGTATTTT
CASSAAGGRLDTQYF
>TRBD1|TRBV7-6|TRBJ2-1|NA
TGTGCCAGCAGTTACCGGGACAGAGAATCCAATGAGCAGTTCTTC
CASSYRDRESNEQFF
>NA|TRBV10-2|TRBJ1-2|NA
TGCGCCAGCTTAAGTGCGGGGTCCTATGGCTACACCTTC
CASLSAGSYGYTF
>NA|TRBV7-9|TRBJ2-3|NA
TGTTCCAGCAGCTACTACGGGGATACGCAGTATTTT
CSSSYYGDTQYF
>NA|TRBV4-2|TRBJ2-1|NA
TGTGCCAGCAGCCCGGGGGTGTACAATGAGCAGTTCTTC
CASSPGVYNEQFF
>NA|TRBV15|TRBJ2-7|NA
TGTGCCACCAGCAGAGACAGGGACAACTACGAGCAGTACTTC
CATSRDRDNYEQYF
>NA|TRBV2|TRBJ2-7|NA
TGTGCCAGCAGTGAAGAAATGGGGGGCTACGAGCAGTACTTC
CASSEEMGGYEQYF
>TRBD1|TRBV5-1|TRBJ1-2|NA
TGCGCCAGCAGTCCCTCAGGGACAGGCTATGGCTACACCTTC
CASSPSGTGYGYTF
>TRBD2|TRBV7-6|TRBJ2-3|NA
TGTGCCAGCAGCTTAGCGCGGAAGGGACTAGCTGGAACAGATACGCAGTATTTT
CASSLARKGLAGTDTQYF
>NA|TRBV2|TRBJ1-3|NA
TGTGCCAGCAGTGCGAGACAGCGGGACACCATATATTTT
CASSARQRDTIYF
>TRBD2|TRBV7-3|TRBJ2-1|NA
TGTGCCAGCAGCGTACTAGCGGGGATCTTGAATGAGCAGTTCTTC
CASSVLAGILNEQFF
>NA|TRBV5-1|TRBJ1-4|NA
TGCGCCAGCAGCTTTGATGGCAGGGAAAACGAAAAACTGTTTTTT
CASSFDGRENEKLFF
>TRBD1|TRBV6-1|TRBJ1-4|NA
TGTGCCAGCAGCCTACAGGGGTCTGGTGAAAAACTGTTTTTT
CASSLQGSGEKLFF
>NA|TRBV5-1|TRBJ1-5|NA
TGCGCCAGCAGCTTTCTAGGGGGAAGCAATCAGCCCCAGCATTTT
CASSFLGGSNQPQHF
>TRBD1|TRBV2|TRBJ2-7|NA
TGTGCCAGTGGGACAGATTCCTACGAGCAGTACTTC
CASGTDSYEQYF
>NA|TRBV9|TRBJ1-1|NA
TGTGCCAGCAGCGTAGGAATTCGGGGGAACACTGAAGCTTTCTTT
CASSVGIRGNTEAFF
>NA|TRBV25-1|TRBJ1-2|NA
TGTGCCAGCAGTGAAGGACTCCAGTCAGATGGCTACACCTTC
CASSEGLQSDGYTF
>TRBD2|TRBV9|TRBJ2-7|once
TGTGCCAGCAGCCCTTTAGCGGGGGCCTACTACGAGCAGTACTTC
CASSPLAGAYYEQYF
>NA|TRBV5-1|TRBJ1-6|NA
TGCGCCAGCAGCCCCGACACGGGATTCGACGCACCCCTCCACTTT
CASSPDTGFDAPLHF
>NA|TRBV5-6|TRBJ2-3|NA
TGTGCCAGCAGCTTGGGGGGCGCAGATACGCAGTATTTT
CASSLGGADTQYF
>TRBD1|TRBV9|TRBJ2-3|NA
TGTGCCAGCGACTCGGACAGGGGGAACACAGATACGCAGTATTTT
CASDSDRGNTDTQYF
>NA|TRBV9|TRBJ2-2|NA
TGTGCCAGCAGCCCCTCAATGGCGACACCTAACACCGGGGAGCTGTTTTTT
CASSPSMATPNTGELFF
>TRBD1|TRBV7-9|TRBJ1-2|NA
TGTTCCAGCAGCCTTCTTGGACAGGTAGATAACTATGGCTACACCTTC
CSSSLLGQVDNYGYTF
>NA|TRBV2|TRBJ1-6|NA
TGTGCCAGCAGGCAGTCCTATAATTCACCCCTCCACTTT
CASRQSYNSPLHF